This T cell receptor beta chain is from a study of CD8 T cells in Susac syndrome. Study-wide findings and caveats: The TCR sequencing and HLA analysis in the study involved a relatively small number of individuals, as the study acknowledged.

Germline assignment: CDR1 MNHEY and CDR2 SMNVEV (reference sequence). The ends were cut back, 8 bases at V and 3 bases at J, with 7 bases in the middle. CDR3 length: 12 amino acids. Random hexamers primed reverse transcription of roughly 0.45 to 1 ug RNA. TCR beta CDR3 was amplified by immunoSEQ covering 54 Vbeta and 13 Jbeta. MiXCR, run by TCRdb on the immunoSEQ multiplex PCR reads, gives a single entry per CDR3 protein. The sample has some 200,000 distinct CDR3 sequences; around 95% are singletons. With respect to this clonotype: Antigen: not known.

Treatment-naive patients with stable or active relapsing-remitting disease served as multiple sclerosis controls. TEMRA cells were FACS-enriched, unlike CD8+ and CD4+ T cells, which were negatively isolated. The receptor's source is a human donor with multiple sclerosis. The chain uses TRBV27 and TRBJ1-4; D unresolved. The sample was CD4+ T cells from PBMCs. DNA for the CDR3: TGTGCCAGCTCGCGGGCTAATGAAAAACTGTTTTTT. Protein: CASSRANEKLFF.